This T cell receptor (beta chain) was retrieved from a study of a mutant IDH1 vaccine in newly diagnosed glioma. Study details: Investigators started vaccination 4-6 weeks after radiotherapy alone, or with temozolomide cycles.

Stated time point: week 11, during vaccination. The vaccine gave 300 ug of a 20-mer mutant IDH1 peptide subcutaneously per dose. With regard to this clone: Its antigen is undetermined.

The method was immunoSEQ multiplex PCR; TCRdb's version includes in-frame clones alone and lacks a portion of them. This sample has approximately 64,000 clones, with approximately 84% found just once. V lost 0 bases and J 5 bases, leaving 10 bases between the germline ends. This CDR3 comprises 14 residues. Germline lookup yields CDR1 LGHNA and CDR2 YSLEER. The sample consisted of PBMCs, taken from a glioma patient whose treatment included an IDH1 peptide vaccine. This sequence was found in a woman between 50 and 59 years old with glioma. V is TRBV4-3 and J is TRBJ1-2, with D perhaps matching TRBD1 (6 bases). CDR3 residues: CASSQEQGRYGYTF. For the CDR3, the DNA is TGCGCCAGCAGCCAAGAACAGGGCAGGTATGGCTACACCTTC.